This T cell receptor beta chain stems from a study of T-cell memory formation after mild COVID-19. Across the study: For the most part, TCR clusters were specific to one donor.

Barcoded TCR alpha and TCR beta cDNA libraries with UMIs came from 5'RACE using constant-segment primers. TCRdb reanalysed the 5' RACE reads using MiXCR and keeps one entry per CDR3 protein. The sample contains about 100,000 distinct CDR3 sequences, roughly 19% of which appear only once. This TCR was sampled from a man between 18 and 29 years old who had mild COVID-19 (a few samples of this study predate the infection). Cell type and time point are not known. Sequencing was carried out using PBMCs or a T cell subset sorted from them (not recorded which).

CDR3 sequence: CASSTSGGGTDTQYF. The CDR3 DNA reads as TGTGCCAGCAGCACCAGTGGGGGGGGCACAGATACGCAGTATTTT. The rearrangement uses TRBV7-9 and TRBJ2-3; 7 bases are a match to TRBD2. The CDR3 consists of 15 residues. CDR1 is SEHNR and CDR2 is FQNEAQ in the germline V gene (reference sequence). Trimming at V came to 5 bases and at J to 1 base, leaving 6 bases not matched to a gene.